This T cell receptor beta chain was sequenced in a study of blood T cells in healthy people across ages. General study points: Age advanced and TCR beta diversity per million T cells fell, roughly linearly.

V shed 4 bases, J shed 4 bases, and the junction held 8 bases outside the gene matches. Per germline, CDR1 SGHRS and CDR2 YFSETQ. The CDR3 spans 16 residues. It was with a sample-barcoded 5' primer and a J-beta primer mix that a second PCR of roughly 7 to 12 cycles was run. Template switching added a 12-random-nucleotide identifier to every cDNA molecule. In TCRdb, the 5' RACE reads were re-called with MiXCR into one record per CDR3 protein. Here the sample spans 910,000 or so distinct CDR3 sequences, roughly 50% being singletons. There were healthy Caucasian individuals from Russia, aged about 6 to 100, serving as donors. With respect to this clonotype: What it binds is not known.

The origin of this receptor is a woman aged 55-75 years in good health. Material for sequencing was blood. J is TRBJ2-5 and V is TRBV5-1, with 12 bases lining up with TRBD2. CDR3 nucleotide sequence: TGCGCCAGCAGCCTAGCGGGAGGGGTGAACGGAGAGACCCAGTACTTC. As protein: CASSLAGGVNGETQYF.